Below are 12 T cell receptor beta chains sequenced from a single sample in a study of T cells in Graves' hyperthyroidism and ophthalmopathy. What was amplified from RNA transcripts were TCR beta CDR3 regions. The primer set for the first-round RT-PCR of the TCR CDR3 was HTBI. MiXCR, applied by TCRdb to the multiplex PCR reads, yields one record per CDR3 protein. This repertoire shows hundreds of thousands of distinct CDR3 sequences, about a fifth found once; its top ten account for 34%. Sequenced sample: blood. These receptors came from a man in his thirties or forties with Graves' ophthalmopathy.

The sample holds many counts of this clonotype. The CDR3 region is CASGPLAGGYEQYF. The CDR3 DNA follows: TGTGCCAGCGGACCTCTAGCGGGAGGTTACGAGCAGTACTTC. The V call is TRBV12-3 or TRBV12-4, the J call TRBJ2-7, with 11 bases aligning to TRBD2. The CDR3 runs 14 residues. V was clipped by 8 bases and J by 4 bases; unmatched bases: 7.

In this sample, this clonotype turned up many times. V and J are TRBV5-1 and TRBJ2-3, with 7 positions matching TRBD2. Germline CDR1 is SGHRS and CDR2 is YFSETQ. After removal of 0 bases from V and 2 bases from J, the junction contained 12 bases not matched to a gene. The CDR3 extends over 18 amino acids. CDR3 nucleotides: TGCGCCAGCAGCTTGGGGGAAGTAGCGGGCACCCACACAGATACGCAGTATTTT. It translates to CASSLGEVAGTHTDTQYF.

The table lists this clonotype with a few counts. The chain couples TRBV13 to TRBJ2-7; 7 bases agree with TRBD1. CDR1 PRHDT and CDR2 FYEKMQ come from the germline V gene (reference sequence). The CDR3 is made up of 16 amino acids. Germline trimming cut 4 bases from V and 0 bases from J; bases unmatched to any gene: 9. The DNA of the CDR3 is TGTGCCAGCAGCTCCCGACAACAGGGGAGCTCCTACGAGCAGTACTTC. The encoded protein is CASSSRQQGSSYEQYF.

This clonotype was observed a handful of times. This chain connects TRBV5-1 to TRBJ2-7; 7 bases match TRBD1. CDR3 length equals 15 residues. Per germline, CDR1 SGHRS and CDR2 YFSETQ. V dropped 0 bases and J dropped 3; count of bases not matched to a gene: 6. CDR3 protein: CASSLGDREYYEQYF. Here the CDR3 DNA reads TGCGCCAGCAGCTTGGGGGACAGAGAGTACTACGAGCAGTACTTC.

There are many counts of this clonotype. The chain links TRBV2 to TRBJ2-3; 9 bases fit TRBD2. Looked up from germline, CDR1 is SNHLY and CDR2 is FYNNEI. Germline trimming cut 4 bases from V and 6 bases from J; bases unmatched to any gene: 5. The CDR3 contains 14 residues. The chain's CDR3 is CASSASGAPDTQYF. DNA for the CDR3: TGTGCCAGCAGTGCTAGCGGGGCCCCGGATACGCAGTATTTT. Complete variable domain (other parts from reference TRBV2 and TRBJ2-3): EPEVTQTPSHQVTQMGQEVILRCVPISNHLYFYWYRQILGQKVEFLVSFYNNEISEKSEIFDDQFSVERPDGSNFTLKIRSTKLEDSAMYFCASSASGAPDTQYFGPGTRLTVL.

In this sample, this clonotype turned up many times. CDR3 region: CASRRDVHSPLHF. The DNA for the CDR3 is TGTGCCAGCAGGAGGGACGTACATTCACCCCTCCACTTT. The chain joins TRBV12-3 or TRBV12-4 to TRBJ1-6; D perhaps matches TRBD1 (5 bases). The ends were cut back, 6 bases at V and 8 bases at J, with 11 bases in the middle. This CDR3 has 13 residues.

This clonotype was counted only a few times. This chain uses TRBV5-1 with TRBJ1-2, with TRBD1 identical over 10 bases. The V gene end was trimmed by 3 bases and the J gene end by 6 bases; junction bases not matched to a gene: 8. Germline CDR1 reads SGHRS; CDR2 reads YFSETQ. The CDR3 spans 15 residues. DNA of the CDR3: TGCGCCAGCAGCTGGGGGACAGGGGACGCCGATGGCTACACCTTC. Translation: CASSWGTGDADGYTF.

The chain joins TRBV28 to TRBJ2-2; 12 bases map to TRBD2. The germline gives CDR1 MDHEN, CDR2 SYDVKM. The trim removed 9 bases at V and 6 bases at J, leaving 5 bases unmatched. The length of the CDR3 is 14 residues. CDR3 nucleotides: TGTGCCAGAAGGACTAGCGGGAAATCCGGGGAGCTGTTTTTT. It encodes CARRTSGKSGELFF.

The CDR3 reads CASSPSTGVGAEAFF. For the CDR3, the DNA is TGTGCCAGCAGCCCCTCGACAGGGGTAGGAGCTGAAGCTTTCTTT. The rearrangement uses TRBV7-3 and TRBJ1-1; 8 bases agree with TRBD1. The V gene end was trimmed by 5 bases and the J gene end by 6 bases; junction bases not matched to a gene: 11. This CDR3 comprises 15 residues. CDR1 SGHTA and CDR2 FQGTGA come from the germline V gene.

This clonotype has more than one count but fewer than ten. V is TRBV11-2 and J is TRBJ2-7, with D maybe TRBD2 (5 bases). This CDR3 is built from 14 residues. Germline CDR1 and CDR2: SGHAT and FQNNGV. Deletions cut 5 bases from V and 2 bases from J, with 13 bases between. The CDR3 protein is CASSDGLTPYEQYF. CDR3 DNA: TGTGCCAGCAGCGACGGACTTACCCCCTACGAGCAGTACTTC.

The CDR3 sequence: CASSSHRDTYSTDTQYF. CDR3 DNA sequence: TGCGCCAGCAGCTCCCACCGGGACACCTATAGCACAGATACGCAGTATTTT. The chain employs TRBV5-1 and TRBJ2-3; possibly TRBD1 for D (6 bases). Trimming stripped 3 bases from V and 0 bases from J, with 17 bases between. Germline CDR1 is SGHRS and CDR2 is YFSETQ. The CDR3 sequence is 17 residues long.

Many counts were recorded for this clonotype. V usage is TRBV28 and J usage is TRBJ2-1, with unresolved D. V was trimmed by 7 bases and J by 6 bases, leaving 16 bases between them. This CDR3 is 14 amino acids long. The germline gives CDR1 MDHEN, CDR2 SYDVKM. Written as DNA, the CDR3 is TGTGCCAGCAAGGACGGCCCGTTTGGCAATGAGCAGTTCTTC. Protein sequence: CASKDGPFGNEQFF.